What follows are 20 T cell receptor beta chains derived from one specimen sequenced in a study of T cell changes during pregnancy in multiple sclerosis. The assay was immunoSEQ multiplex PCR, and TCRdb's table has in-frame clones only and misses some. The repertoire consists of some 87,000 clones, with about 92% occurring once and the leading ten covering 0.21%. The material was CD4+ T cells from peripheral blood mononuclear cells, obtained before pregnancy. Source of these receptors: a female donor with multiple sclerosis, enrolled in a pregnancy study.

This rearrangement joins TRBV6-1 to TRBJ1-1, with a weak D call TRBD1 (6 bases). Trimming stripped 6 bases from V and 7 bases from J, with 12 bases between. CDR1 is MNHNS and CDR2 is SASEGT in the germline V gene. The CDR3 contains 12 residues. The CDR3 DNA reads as TGTGCCAGCAGACAGGGTAGGGGTGAAGCTTTCTTT. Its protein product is CASRQGRGEAFF.

The chain's CDR3 is CSVEETGHGYTF. CDR3 nucleotides: TGCAGCGTTGAAGAGACAGGGCATGGCTACACCTTC. The chain carries TRBV29-1 and TRBJ1-2; 7 bases map to TRBD1. J lost 6 bases, V lost 0 bases, and 1 base had no gene match. Germline V CDR1 and CDR2: SQVTM, ANQGSEA. This CDR3 has 12 amino acids.

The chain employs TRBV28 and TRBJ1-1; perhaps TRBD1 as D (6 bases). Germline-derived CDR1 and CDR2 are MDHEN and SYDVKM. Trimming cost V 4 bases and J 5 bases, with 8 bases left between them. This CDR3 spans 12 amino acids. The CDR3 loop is CASSWGRTEAFF. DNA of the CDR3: TGTGCCAGCAGTTGGGGGCGGACTGAAGCTTTCTTT.

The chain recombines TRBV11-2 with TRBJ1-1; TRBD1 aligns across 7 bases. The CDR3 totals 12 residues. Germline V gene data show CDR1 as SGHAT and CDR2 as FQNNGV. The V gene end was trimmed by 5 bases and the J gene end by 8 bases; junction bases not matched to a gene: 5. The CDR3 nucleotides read TGTGCCAGCAGCCCGGGGACAGCCGAAGCTTTCTTT. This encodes CASSPGTAEAFF.

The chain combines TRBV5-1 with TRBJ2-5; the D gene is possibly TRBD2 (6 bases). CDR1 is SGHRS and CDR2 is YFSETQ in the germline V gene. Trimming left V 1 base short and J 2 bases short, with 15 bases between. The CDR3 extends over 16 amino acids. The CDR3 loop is CASSLTVRESQETQYF. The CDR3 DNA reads TGCGCCAGCAGCTTGACTGTGCGGGAATCTCAAGAGACCCAGTACTTC.

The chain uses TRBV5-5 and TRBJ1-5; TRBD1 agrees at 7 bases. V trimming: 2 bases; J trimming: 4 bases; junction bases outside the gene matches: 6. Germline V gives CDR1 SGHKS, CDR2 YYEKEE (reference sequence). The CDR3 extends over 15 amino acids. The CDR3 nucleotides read TGTGCCAGCAGCTTCGGGACAGCGGTTAATCAGCCCCAGCATTTT. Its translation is CASSFGTAVNQPQHF.

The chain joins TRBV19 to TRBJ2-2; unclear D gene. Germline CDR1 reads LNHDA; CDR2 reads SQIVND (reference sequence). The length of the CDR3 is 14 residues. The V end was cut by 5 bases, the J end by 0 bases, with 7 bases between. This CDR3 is CASSGRANTGELFF. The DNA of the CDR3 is TGTGCCAGTAGTGGTCGGGCGAACACCGGGGAGCTGTTTTTT.

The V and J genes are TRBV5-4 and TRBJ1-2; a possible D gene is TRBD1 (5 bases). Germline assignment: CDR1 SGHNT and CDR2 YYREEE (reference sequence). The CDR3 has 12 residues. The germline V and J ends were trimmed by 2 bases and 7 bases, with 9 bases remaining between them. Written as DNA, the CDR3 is TGTGCCAGCAGCTTACCGACAGTTGGCTACACCTTC. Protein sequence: CASSLPTVGYTF. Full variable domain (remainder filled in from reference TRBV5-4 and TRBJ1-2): ETGVTQSPTHLIKTRGQQVTLRCSSQSGHNTVSWYQQALGQGPQFIFQYYREEENGRGNFPPRFSGLQFPNYSSELNVNALELDDSALYLCASSLPTVGYTFGSGTRLTVV.

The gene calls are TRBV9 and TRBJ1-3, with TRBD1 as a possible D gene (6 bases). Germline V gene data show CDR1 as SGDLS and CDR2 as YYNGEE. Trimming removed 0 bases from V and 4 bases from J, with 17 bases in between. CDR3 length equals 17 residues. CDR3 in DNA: TGTGCCAGCAGCGTAGCTACTGGCGGACAGCCCGGAAACACCATATATTTT. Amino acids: CASSVATGGQPGNTIYF. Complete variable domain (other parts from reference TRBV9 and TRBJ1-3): DSGVTQTPKHLITATGQRVTLRCSPRSGDLSVYWYQQSLDQGLQFLIQYYNGEERAKGNILERFSAQQFPDLHSELNLSSLELGDSALYFCASSVATGGQPGNTIYFGEGSWLTVV.

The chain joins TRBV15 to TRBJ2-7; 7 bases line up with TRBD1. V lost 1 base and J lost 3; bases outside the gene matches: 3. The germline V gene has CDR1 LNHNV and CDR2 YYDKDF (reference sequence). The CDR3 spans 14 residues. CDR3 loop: CATSRGGTVYEQYF. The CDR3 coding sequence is TGTGCCACCAGCAGAGGGGGGACAGTCTACGAGCAGTACTTC.

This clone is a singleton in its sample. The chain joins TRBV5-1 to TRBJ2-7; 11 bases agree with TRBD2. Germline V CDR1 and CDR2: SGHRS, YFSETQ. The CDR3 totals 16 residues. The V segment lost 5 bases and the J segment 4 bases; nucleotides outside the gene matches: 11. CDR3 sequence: CASSRNSGGAGYEQYF. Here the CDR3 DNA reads TGCGCCAGCAGTCGGAATAGCGGGGGGGCGGGGTACGAGCAGTACTTC.

As DNA, the CDR3 is TGTGCCAGCAGCCCACCCGGGACAGGGATATTTAAACTGTTTTTT. It translates to CASSPPGTGIFKLFF. The V and J genes are TRBV28 and TRBJ1-4, with 9 bases that match TRBD1. The CDR3 has 15 residues. From germline, CDR1 is MDHEN and CDR2 SYDVKM. The V and J ends lost 6 bases and 11 bases, in that order; junction bases with no gene match: 13. The full variable domain, rest sourced from reference TRBV28 and TRBJ1-4, is DVKVTQSSRYLVKRTGEKVFLECVQDMDHENMFWYRQDPGLGLRLIYFSYDVKMKEKGDIPEGYSVSREKKERFSLILESASTNQTSMYLCASSPPGTGIFKLFFGSGTQLSVL.

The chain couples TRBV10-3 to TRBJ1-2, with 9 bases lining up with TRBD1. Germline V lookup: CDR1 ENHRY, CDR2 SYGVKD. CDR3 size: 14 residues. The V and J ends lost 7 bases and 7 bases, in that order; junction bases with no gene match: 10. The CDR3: CAITPGQGKGGYTF. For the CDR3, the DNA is TGTGCCATCACCCCGGGACAGGGAAAGGGTGGCTACACCTTC.

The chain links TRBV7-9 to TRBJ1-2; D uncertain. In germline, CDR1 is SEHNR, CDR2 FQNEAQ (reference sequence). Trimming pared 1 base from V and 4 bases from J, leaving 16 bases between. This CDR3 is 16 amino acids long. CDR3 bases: TGTGCCAGCAGCTTAGTTGGGGTAGGCGGACTCTATGGCTACACCTTC. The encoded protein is CASSLVGVGGLYGYTF.

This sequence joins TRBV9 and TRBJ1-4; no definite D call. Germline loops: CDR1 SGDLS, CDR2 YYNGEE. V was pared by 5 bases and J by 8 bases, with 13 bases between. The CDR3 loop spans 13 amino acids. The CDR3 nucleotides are TGTGCCAGCAGTGAGGGATTCGGGGAAAAACTGTTTTTT. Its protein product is CASSEGFGEKLFF.

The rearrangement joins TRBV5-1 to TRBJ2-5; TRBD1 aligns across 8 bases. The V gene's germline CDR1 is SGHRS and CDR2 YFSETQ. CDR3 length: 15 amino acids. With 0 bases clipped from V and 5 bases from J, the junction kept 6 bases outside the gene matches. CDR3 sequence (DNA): TGCGCCAGCAGCTTGGGGCAGGGGGCCCGGGAGACCCAGTACTTC. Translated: CASSLGQGARETQYF.

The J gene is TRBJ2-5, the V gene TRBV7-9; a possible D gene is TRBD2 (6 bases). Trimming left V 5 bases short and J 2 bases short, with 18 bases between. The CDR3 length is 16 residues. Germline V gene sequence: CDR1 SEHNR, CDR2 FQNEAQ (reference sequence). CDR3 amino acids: CASSLLGLPQQETQYF. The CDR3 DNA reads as TGTGCCAGCAGCCTCCTGGGACTGCCCCAACAAGAGACCCAGTACTTC.

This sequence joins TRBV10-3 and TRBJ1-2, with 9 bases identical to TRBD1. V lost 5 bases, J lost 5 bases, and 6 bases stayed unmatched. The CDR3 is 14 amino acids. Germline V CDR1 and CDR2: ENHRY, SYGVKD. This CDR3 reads CAISTGGASYGYTF. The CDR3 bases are TGTGCCATCAGTACAGGGGGCGCGAGTTATGGCTACACCTTC.

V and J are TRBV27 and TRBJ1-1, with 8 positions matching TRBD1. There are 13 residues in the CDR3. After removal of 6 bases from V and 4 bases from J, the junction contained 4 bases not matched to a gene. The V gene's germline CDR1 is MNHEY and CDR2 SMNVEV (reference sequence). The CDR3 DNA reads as TGTGCCAGCAGGCACAGGGGGATCACTGAAGCTTTCTTT. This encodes CASRHRGITEAFF.

CDR3 DNA: TGTGCCAGCAGTTACCCCGGGACAGGGATGCAGCCCCAGCATTTT. This codes for CASSYPGTGMQPQHF. The chain couples TRBV6-6 to TRBJ1-5; TRBD1 matches at 9 bases. The CDR3 has 15 residues. Trimming cost V 2 bases and J 7 bases; bases outside gene matches: 6. Germline V gene sequence: CDR1 MNHNY, CDR2 SVGAGI (reference sequence).